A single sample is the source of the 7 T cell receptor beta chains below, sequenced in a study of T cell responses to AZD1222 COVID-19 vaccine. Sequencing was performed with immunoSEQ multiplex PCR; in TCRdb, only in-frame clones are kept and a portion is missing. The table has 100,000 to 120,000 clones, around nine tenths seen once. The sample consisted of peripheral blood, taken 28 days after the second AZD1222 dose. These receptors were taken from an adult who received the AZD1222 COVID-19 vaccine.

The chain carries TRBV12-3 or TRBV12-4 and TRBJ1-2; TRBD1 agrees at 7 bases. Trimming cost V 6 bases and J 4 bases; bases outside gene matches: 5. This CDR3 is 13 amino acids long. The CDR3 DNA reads TGTGCCAGCAGCCTAACAGGGGTCTATGGCTACACCTTC. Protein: CASSLTGVYGYTF.

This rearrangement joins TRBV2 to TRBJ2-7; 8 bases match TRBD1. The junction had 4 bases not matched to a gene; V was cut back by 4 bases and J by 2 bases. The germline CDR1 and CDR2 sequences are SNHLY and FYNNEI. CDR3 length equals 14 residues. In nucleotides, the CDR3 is TGTGCCAGCAGTGCCGGACAGGGCCCCTACGAGCAGTACTTC. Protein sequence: CASSAGQGPYEQYF.

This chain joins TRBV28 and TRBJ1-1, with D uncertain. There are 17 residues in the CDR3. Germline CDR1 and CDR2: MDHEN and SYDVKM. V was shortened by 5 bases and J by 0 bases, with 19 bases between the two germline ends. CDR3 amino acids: CASSPPSEAIMNTEAFF. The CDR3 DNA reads TGTGCCAGCAGTCCCCCTTCAGAGGCGATTATGAACACTGAAGCTTTCTTT. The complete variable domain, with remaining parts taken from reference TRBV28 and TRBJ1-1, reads DVKVTQSSRYLVKRTGEKVFLECVQDMDHENMFWYRQDPGLGLRLIYFSYDVKMKEKGDIPEGYSVSREKKERFSLILESASTNQTSMYLCASSPPSEAIMNTEAFFGQGTRLTVV.

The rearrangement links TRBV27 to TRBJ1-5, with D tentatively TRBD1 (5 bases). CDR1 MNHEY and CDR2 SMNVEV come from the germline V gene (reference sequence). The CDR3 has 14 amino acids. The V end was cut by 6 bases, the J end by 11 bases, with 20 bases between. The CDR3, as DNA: TGTGCCAGCAGCTCCGGGACGGGAGCACGAGCCCAGCATTTT. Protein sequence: CASSSGTGARAQHF.

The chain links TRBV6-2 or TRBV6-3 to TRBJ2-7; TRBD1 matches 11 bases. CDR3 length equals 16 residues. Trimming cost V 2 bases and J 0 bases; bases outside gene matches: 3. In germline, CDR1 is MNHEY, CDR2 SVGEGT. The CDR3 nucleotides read TGTGCCAGCAGTTACCCCGGACAGGGGGCCTCCTACGAGCAGTACTTC. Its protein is CASSYPGQGASYEQYF.

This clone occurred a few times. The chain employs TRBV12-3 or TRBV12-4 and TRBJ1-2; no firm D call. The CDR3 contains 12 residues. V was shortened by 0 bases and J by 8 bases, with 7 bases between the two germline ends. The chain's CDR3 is CASSLAMGGYTF. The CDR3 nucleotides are TGTGCCAGCAGTTTAGCCATGGGGGGCTACACCTTC.

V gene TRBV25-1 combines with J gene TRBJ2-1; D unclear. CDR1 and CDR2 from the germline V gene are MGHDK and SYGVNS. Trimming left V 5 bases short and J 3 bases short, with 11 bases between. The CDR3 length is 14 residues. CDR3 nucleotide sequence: TGTGCCAGCAGTTCTGGTGAGAACTACAATGAGCAGTTCTTC. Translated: CASSSGENYNEQFF.